Below are 16 T cell receptor beta chains sequenced from a single sample in a study of blood T cell repertoires in COVID-19. The protocol was immunoSEQ multiplex PCR, while the TCRdb copy is restricted to in-frame clones and leaves out a portion. The sample includes about 20,000 clones, about 89% of them seen just once. Sequencing input: peripheral blood. These receptors were collected from a woman aged 60-75 years with active COVID-19.

This clone appeared once. The chain combines TRBV10-3 with TRBJ2-2, with 9 nucleotides matching TRBD1. The CDR3 runs 17 residues. V shed 4 bases and J 6 bases; nucleotides not matched to a gene: 12. Germline loops: CDR1 ENHRY, CDR2 SYGVKD. The CDR3 here is CAISASTGTGIPGELFF. As DNA, the CDR3 is TGTGCCATCAGTGCAAGCACCGGGACAGGGATCCCCGGGGAGCTGTTTTTT.

The chain is built from TRBV5-1 and TRBJ1-1; D may be TRBD1 (5 bases). Germline V gene lookup returns CDR1 SGHRS and CDR2 YFSETQ. The CDR3 length is 14 residues. V was pared by 1 base and J by 1 base, with 8 bases between. In DNA form, the CDR3 reads TGCGCCAGCAGCTTGCGCCAGGGGAACACTGAAGCTTTCTTT. Its protein is CASSLRQGNTEAFF.

This clone showed up just once. This chain links TRBV5-1 with TRBJ2-7; D may be TRBD1 (6 bases). V lost 1 base and J 2 bases, leaving 13 bases between the germline ends. Looked up from germline, CDR1 is SGHRS and CDR2 is YFSETQ. This CDR3 has 15 residues. The CDR3 spells CASSLISQGTYEQYF. The CDR3 DNA is TGCGCCAGCAGCTTGATCTCACAGGGCACCTACGAGCAGTACTTC.

The genes are TRBV9 and TRBJ1-2; possible D gene TRBD1, 5 bases. V was shortened by 4 bases and J by 7 bases, with 20 bases between the two germline ends. The CDR3 spans 15 residues. CDR1 is SGDLS and CDR2 is YYNGEE in the germline V gene. CDR3 in amino acids: CASSPDGRGGGGYTF. DNA of the CDR3: TGTGCCAGCAGCCCCGACGGGAGGGGCGGGGGTGGCTACACCTTC.

The chain couples TRBV11-1 to TRBJ1-1; D unclear. V lost 1 base to trimming and J lost 5 bases, with 11 bases between them. Germline V gene data show CDR1 as SGHAT and CDR2 as FQDESV (reference sequence). This CDR3 region has 14 residues. CDR3 in amino acids: CASSLGRGGTEAFF. DNA of the CDR3: TGTGCCAGCAGCTTAGGCCGGGGAGGGACTGAAGCTTTCTTT.

The chain is built from TRBV7-3 and TRBJ2-1; the D gene is possibly TRBD1 (6 bases). The CDR3 runs to 13 residues. The V gene's germline CDR1 is SGHTA and CDR2 FQGTGA. V was shortened by 2 bases and J by 5 bases, with 7 bases between the two germline ends. CDR3 in DNA: TGTGCCAGCAGCTTAGGACAGAACAATGAGCAGTTCTTC. It specifies CASSLGQNNEQFF.

The chain links TRBV5-5 to TRBJ2-7; the D gene is possibly TRBD1 (5 bases). The CDR3 contains 15 residues. Trimming took off 2 bases at V and 0 bases at J, with 12 bases between the two ends. The germline CDR1 and CDR2 sequences are SGHKS and YYEKEE (reference sequence). Written as DNA, the CDR3 is TGTGCCAGCAGCTTATGGGGCTACGCCTCCTACGAGCAGTACTTC. Its translation is CASSLWGYASYEQYF.

The rearrangement joins TRBV5-1 to TRBJ1-2; D not certain. This CDR3 contains 12 residues. V was cut by 5 bases and J by 5 bases, with 10 bases left in between. From germline, CDR1 is SGHRS and CDR2 YFSETQ. CDR3 protein: CASSSGAYGYTF. The CDR3 region has the DNA TGCGCCAGCAGTTCGGGAGCTTATGGCTACACCTTC.

Of note for this clone: This same CDR3 is encoded by further DNA sequences in the sample. The chain is built from TRBV18 and TRBJ1-2; 7 bases agree with TRBD1. V lost 3 bases and J lost 7; bases outside the gene matches: 8. The V gene's germline CDR1 is KGHSH and CDR2 LQKENI. The CDR3 extends over 14 amino acids. DNA of the CDR3: TGTGCCAGCTCACCTTTAGACAGGGAAGCTGGCTACACCTTC. As protein: CASSPLDREAGYTF.

This rearrangement joins TRBV9 to TRBJ2-2, with 8 bases aligning to TRBD2. J lost 6 bases, V lost 0 bases, and 7 bases had no gene match. In germline, CDR1 is SGDLS, CDR2 YYNGEE. The CDR3 consists of 16 residues. For the CDR3, the DNA is TGTGCCAGCAGCGTAGATGACGGGGGGGCCCCCGGGGAGCTGTTTTTT. Protein: CASSVDDGGAPGELFF. The whole variable domain, filled in from reference TRBV9 and TRBJ2-2, reads DSGVTQTPKHLITATGQRVTLRCSPRSGDLSVYWYQQSLDQGLQFLIQYYNGEERAKGNILERFSAQQFPDLHSELNLSSLELGDSALYFCASSVDDGGAPGELFFGEGSRLTVL.

The chain recombines TRBV19 with TRBJ1-2, with TRBD1 matching over 7 bases. Looked up from germline, CDR1 is LNHDA and CDR2 is SQIVND (reference sequence). V lost 7 bases to trimming and J lost 1 base; unmatched junction nucleotides: 6. This CDR3 is 14 amino acids long. The CDR3 bases are TGTGCCAGTAACATACAGGGGCTTAACTATGGCTACACCTTC. Protein: CASNIQGLNYGYTF.

In its sample, this clone is medium-sized. The chain couples TRBV15 to TRBJ2-2, with 11 bases aligning to TRBD1. This CDR3 comprises 15 residues. Trimming cost V 4 bases and J 6 bases; bases outside gene matches: 4. Germline V CDR1 and CDR2: LNHNV, YYDKDF (reference sequence). For the CDR3, the DNA is TGTGCCACCAGCATTGGGACAGGGGGTTCCGGGGAGCTGTTTTTT. Protein sequence: CATSIGTGGSGELFF.

J is TRBJ1-2 and V is TRBV5-6; D is ambiguous. The CDR3 spans 12 residues. Trimming took 2 bases from V and 8 from J, leaving 10 bases between them. The germline V gene has CDR1 SGHDT and CDR2 YYEEEE. In nucleotides, the CDR3 is TGTGCCAGCAGCTTCGGACGGGAAGGCTACACCTTC. Its translation: CASSFGREGYTF.

The J gene is TRBJ1-1, the V gene TRBV2, with TRBD1 as a possible D gene (6 bases). The CDR3 contains 12 residues. Germline values: CDR1 SNHLY, CDR2 FYNNEI. V was shortened by 4 bases and J by 6 bases, with 9 bases between the two germline ends. CDR3 amino acids: CASSGNRAEAFF. In DNA form, the CDR3 reads TGTGCCAGCAGTGGAAACAGGGCTGAAGCTTTCTTT.

V usage is TRBV7-9 and J usage is TRBJ2-1; 8 bases are shared with TRBD1. The CDR3 has 16 amino acids. Germline CDR1 is SEHNR and CDR2 is FQNEAQ (reference sequence). The V and J ends lost 4 bases and 7 bases, in that order; junction bases with no gene match: 12. Here the CDR3 reads CASSSTRDRKRNEQFF. DNA of the CDR3: TGTGCCAGCAGCTCGACCCGGGACAGGAAACGGAATGAGCAGTTCTTC.

This clone appeared a few times. The genes are TRBV9 and TRBJ1-6; D gene uncertain. The length of the CDR3 is 14 residues. The germline V gene has CDR1 SGDLS and CDR2 YYNGEE. Deletions cut 3 bases from V and 9 bases from J, with 13 bases between. DNA for the CDR3: TGTGCCAGCAGCGCCCGGGAGTGGGGTTCACCCCTCCACTTT. Its protein product is CASSAREWGSPLHF.